The rows below give T cell receptor beta chains drawn from one sample of a study of radiotherapy plus CTLA-4 blockade in lung cancer. Data came from immunoSEQ multiplex PCR; TCRdb stores just in-frame clones and leaves some out. The data contain tens of thousands of clones, around 70% of them singletons. The sample consisted of peripheral blood, taken from a patient treated with radiotherapy plus ipilimumab. The receptors were sampled from a human donor with non-small cell lung cancer that progressed on radiotherapy plus ipilimumab. Each CDR3 is given with its conserved first and last residue. A D gene is named only where the DNA matches it firmly. Rows give clone size only sometimes, using once, few, many, or a class for an expanded clone.

J gene | clone size | V gene | D gene | CDR3 protein | CDR3 DNA
TRBJ2-7 | . | TRBV4-3 | TRBD1 | CASSQGTGGYKSSYEQYF | TGCGCCAGCAGCCAAGGGACAGGGGGCTACAAAAGCTCCTACGAGCAGTACTTC
TRBJ2-1 | . | TRBV27 | TRBD1 | CASSLAYRGDEQFF | TGTGCCAGCAGTTTAGCTTACAGGGGAGATGAGCAGTTCTTC
TRBJ2-5 | few | TRBV20-1 | . | CSASLQETQYF | TGCAGTGCTAGCTTACAGGAGACCCAGTACTTC
TRBJ2-2 | . | TRBV2 | TRBD1 | CAGGTGRGELFF | TGTGCCGGGGGGACAGGGCGTGGGGAGCTGTTTTTT
TRBJ1-3 | . | TRBV28 | . | CASIRSGASGNTIYF | TGTGCCAGCATCCGCTCCGGGGCATCAGGAAACACCATATATTTT
TRBJ2-1 | . | TRBV7-9 | . | CASSSRTAYNEQFF | TGTGCCAGCAGCTCCCGGACAGCTTACAATGAGCAGTTCTTC
TRBJ2-6 | once | TRBV7-3 | . | CASSLSRDSGANVLTF | TGTGCCAGCAGCTTATCCAGGGACTCTGGGGCCAACGTCCTGACTTTC
TRBJ2-3 | . | TRBV6-5 | . | CASSYLGTDTQYF | TGTGCCAGCAGTTACTTAGGGACAGATACGCAGTATTTT
TRBJ2-3 | . | TRBV5-1 | . | CASSPLGTDTQYF | TGCGCCAGCAGTCCCCTGGGCACAGATACGCAGTATTTT
TRBJ2-7 | . | TRBV5-1 | . | CASSLGPGSDYEQYF | TGCGCCAGCAGCCTAGGACCAGGCTCCGACTACGAGCAGTACTTC
TRBJ2-7 | . | TRBV9 | TRBD1 | CASSDPDRVHEQYF | TGTGCCAGCAGCGACCCAGACAGGGTTCACGAGCAGTACTTC
TRBJ2-1 | . | TRBV27 | TRBD2 | CASTLTSGGAGEQFF | TGTGCCAGCACCCTGACTAGCGGGGGGGCAGGGGAGCAGTTCTTC
TRBJ1-1 | medium-sized | TRBV10-3 | . | CAIQSGVDTEAFF | TGTGCCATCCAGAGTGGAGTCGATACTGAAGCTTTCTTT
TRBJ2-3 | . | TRBV4-2 | . | CASSQEWTDTQYF | TGTGCCAGCAGCCAAGAGTGGACAGATACGCAGTATTTT
TRBJ2-6 | . | TRBV11-2 | TRBD1 | CASSSGTGGAGSGANVLTF | TGTGCCAGCAGCTCAGGGACAGGGGGCGCTGGATCTGGGGCCAACGTCCTGACTTTC
TRBJ2-7 | . | TRBV7-6 | TRBD1 | CASSSAGTGGSDEQYF | TGTGCCAGCAGCTCCGCCGGGACAGGGGGCTCCGACGAGCAGTACTTC
TRBJ1-2 | . | TRBV7-2 | . | CASSPSPGTNYGYTF | TGTGCCAGCAGCCCTTCCCCAGGGACTAACTATGGCTACACCTTC
TRBJ2-7 | . | TRBV4-1 | . | CASSQEWRSPRYEQYF | TGCGCCAGCAGCCAAGAGTGGCGGAGCCCCCGCTACGAGCAGTACTTC
TRBJ1-5 | few | TRBV6-5 | TRBD1 | CASSHRGFNQPQHF | TGTGCCAGCAGCCACAGGGGGTTCAATCAGCCCCAGCATTTT
TRBJ2-3 | . | TRBV27 | . | CASSFAATDTQYF | TGTGCCAGCAGTTTCGCCGCCACAGATACGCAGTATTTT
TRBJ1-2 | . | TRBV5-8 | . | CASSLQGIYGYTF | TGTGCCAGCAGCCTACAGGGTATCTATGGCTACACCTTC
TRBJ1-4 | once | TRBV28 | . | CASSLLGREGLEKLFF | TGTGCCAGCAGTTTATTGGGCCGGGAAGGGCTTGAAAAACTGTTTTTT
TRBJ2-2 | . | TRBV10-1 | . | CASSVLGGTGELFF | TGCGCCAGCAGTGTTTTAGGGGGAACCGGGGAGCTGTTTTTT
TRBJ2-2 | . | TRBV5-8 | TRBD1 | CASSVRGLITGELFF | TGTGCCAGCAGCGTGAGGGGGCTAATCACCGGGGAGCTGTTTTTT
TRBJ1-4 | . | TRBV5-1 | . | CASSLNGGGEKLFF | TGCGCCAGCAGCCTTAACGGGGGTGGCGAAAAACTGTTTTTT
TRBJ2-1 | . | TRBV5-5 | . | CASSLGQSGGFEQFF | TGTGCCAGCAGCTTGGGGCAATCCGGGGGATTTGAGCAGTTCTTC
TRBJ1-3 | few | TRBV4-1 | TRBD1 | CASSQTFPLGQATGNTIYF | TGCGCCAGCAGCCAAACATTTCCCCTAGGACAGGCAACTGGAAACACCATATATTTT
TRBJ1-5 | . | TRBV7-3 | . | CASSLGAGQPQHF | TGTGCCAGCAGCTTGGGGGCGGGTCAGCCCCAGCATTTT
TRBJ1-3 | few | TRBV7-2 | . | CASSLSGASGNTIYF | TGTGCCAGCAGCTTAAGCGGGGCTTCTGGAAACACCATATATTTT
TRBJ2-7 | . | TRBV21-1 | . | CASSKQGAPYEQYF | TGTGCCAGCAGTAAACAGGGGGCCCCCTACGAGCAGTACTTC
TRBJ2-2 | . | TRBV7-6 | TRBD1 | CASSLDRGTGELFF | TGTGCCAGCAGCTTAGACAGGGGCACCGGGGAGCTGTTTTTT
TRBJ2-1 | . | TRBV6-6 | TRBD2 | CASSYSMSSGDNEQFF | TGTGCCAGCAGTTACTCGATGTCTAGCGGGGACAATGAGCAGTTCTTC
TRBJ2-1 | . | TRBV2 | TRBD2 | CASRQRGGDYSEQFF | TGTGCCAGCAGACAACGGGGGGGCGATTACAGTGAGCAGTTCTTC
TRBJ2-5 | . | TRBV10-2 | TRBD2 | CASSGSGGRETQYF | TGCGCCAGCAGTGGGAGCGGGGGGAGAGAGACCCAGTACTTC
TRBJ1-5 | . | TRBV27 | . | CASSFGGLNQPQHF | TGTGCCAGCAGTTTTGGGGGCCTCAATCAGCCCCAGCATTTT
TRBJ2-3 | few | TRBV27 | . | CASSLSLGLERGTQYF | TGTGCCAGCAGTTTATCCCTGGGACTCGAAAGGGGTACGCAGTATTTT
TRBJ2-5 | . | TRBV27 | . | CASSPRGWGETQYF | TGTGCCAGCAGTCCTCGGGGTTGGGGAGAGACCCAGTACTTC
TRBJ2-1 | . | TRBV7-7 | . | CASSLEGGYNEQFF | TGTGCTAGCAGCTTAGAGGGGGGCTACAATGAGCAGTTCTTC
TRBJ1-1 | . | TRBV5-4 | . | CASSAEGISGETEAFF | TGTGCCAGCAGCGCAGAAGGGATCTCTGGAGAAACTGAAGCTTTCTTT
TRBJ2-3 | . | TRBV6-5 | . | CASGLSTDTQYF | TGTGCCAGTGGACTCAGCACAGATACGCAGTATTTT
TRBJ2-7 | . | TRBV9 | . | CASRSDASYEQYF | TGTGCCAGCAGATCGGACGCCTCATACGAGCAGTACTTC
TRBJ2-2 | . | TRBV7-3 | TRBD2 | CASSLLAGGANTGELFF | TGTGCCAGCAGCTTACTCGCGGGGGGCGCTAACACCGGGGAGCTGTTTTTT
TRBJ1-1 | . | TRBV4-1 | . | CASSQNSPLMNTEAFF | TGCGCCAGCAGCCAAAATTCCCCACTGATGAACACTGAAGCTTTCTTT
TRBJ2-1 | . | TRBV11-2 | . | CASSLGRDGSNEQFF | TGTGCCAGCAGCTTAGGCAGGGACGGAAGCAATGAGCAGTTCTTC
TRBJ1-1 | . | TRBV6-5 | TRBD1 | CATRNSGQGNTEAFF | TGTGCCACCCGAAACTCGGGACAGGGCAACACTGAAGCTTTCTTT
TRBJ2-7 | . | TRBV7-8 | . | CASSFVIRIGEQYF | TGTGCCAGCAGCTTCGTTATAAGAATTGGCGAGCAGTACTTC
TRBJ2-1 | . | TRBV11-2 | TRBD2 | CASSLGGGEQFF | TGTGCCAGCAGCTTAGGGGGGGGTGAGCAGTTCTTC